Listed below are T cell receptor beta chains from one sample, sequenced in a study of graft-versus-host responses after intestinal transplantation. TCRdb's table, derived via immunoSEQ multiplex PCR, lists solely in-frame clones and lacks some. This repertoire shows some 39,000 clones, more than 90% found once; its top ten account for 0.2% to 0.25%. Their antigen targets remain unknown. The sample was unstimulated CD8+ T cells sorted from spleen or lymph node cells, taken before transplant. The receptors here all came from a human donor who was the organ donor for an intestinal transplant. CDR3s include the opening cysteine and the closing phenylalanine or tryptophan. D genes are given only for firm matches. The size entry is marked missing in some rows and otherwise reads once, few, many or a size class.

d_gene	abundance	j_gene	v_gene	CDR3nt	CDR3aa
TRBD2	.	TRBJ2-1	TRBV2	TGTGCCAGCAGTGAAGGTGGCGGGGGTTCCTACAATGAGCAGTTCTTC	CASSEGGGGSYNEQFF
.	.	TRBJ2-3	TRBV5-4	TGTGCCAGCAGCTACGGGTCGGGGGCAGATACGCAGTATTTT	CASSYGSGADTQYF
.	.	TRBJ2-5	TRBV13	TGTGCCAGCAGCTTGGCGGTCGGATCCCAAGAGACCCAGTACTTC	CASSLAVGSQETQYF
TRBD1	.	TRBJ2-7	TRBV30	TGTGCCTGGAACCCGGGACAGGGGGCGGGTGAGCAGTACTTC	CAWNPGQGAGEQYF
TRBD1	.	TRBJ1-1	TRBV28	TGTGCCAGCAGTGACAGGGGGAGAGGCTCTGAAGCTTTCTTT	CASSDRGRGSEAFF
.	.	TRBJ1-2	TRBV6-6	TGTGCCAGCAGTTACTTCGGGGAAACTAACTATGGCTACACCTTC	CASSYFGETNYGYTF
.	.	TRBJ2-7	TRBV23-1	TGCGCCAGCAGTCAATCCCCTCGGGTGGCCTACGAGCAGTACTTC	CASSQSPRVAYEQYF
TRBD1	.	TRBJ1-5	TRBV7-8	TGTGCCAGCAGCCCCCGACAGGGGCTAAGCAATCAGCCCCAGCATTTT	CASSPRQGLSNQPQHF
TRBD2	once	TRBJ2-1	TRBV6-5	TGTGCCAGCAGTTATGGCGGGGGAGGATATGAGCAGTTCTTC	CASSYGGGGYEQFF
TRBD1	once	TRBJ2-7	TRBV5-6	TGTGCCAGCAGCTGGGACAGGGGCTACGAGCAGTACTTC	CASSWDRGYEQYF
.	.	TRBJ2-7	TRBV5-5	TGTGCCAGCAGCTTGCTCAGGGATCCCTACGAGCAGTACTTC	CASSLLRDPYEQYF
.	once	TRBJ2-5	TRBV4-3	TGCGCCAGCAGCCCCAAGGTCGTCAACTCGGGGGAGACCCAGTACTTC	CASSPKVVNSGETQYF
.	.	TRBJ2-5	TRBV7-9	TGTGCCAGCAGCTTTCCGGGTAGACAAGAGACCCAGTACTTC	CASSFPGRQETQYF
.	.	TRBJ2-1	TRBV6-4	TGTGCCAGCAGTGACAGGGGCCTGCAGTTCTTC	CASSDRGLQFF
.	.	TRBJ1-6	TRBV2	TGTGCCAGCACCCCCCTCCACTTT	CASTPLHF
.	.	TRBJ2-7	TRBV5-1	TGCGCCAGCAGCTTTATGGTGGGGACTTACGAGCAGTACTTC	CASSFMVGTYEQYF
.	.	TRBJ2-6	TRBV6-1	TGTGCCAGCAGTGAAACTGGTTGGGGGGCCAACGTCCTGACTTTC	CASSETGWGANVLTF
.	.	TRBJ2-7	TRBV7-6	TGTGCCAGCAGCTTACTTTCGCACTACGAGCAGTACTTC	CASSLLSHYEQYF
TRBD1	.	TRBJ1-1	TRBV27	TGTGCCAGCACCCCCGGGACAGGGGGAGGGACTGAAGCTTTCTTT	CASTPGTGGGTEAFF
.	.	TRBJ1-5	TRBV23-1	TGCGCCAGCAACTCGCTCCAGGGGCCACCGGTTATTAATCAGCCCCAGCATTTT	CASNSLQGPPVINQPQHF
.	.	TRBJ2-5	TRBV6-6	TGTGCCAGCAGTTACGGGCACCAAGAGACCCAGTACTTC	CASSYGHQETQYF
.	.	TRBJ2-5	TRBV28	TGTGCCAGCAGTGGGGACGGGTATGTGGAAGAGACCCAGTACTTC	CASSGDGYVEETQYF
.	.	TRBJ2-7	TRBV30	TGTGCCTGGAGTCATGGGGGGCCCTACGAGCAGTACTTC	CAWSHGGPYEQYF
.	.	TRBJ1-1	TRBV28	TGTGCCACCGAGTACACTGAAGCTTTCTTT	CATEYTEAFF
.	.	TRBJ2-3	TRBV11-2	TGTGCCAGCAGCGCAAAAGATACGCAGTATTTT	CASSAKDTQYF
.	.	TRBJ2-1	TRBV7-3	TGTGCCAGCAGCTTATGGGGCGGAAGGGACAATGAGCAGTTCTTC	CASSLWGGRDNEQFF